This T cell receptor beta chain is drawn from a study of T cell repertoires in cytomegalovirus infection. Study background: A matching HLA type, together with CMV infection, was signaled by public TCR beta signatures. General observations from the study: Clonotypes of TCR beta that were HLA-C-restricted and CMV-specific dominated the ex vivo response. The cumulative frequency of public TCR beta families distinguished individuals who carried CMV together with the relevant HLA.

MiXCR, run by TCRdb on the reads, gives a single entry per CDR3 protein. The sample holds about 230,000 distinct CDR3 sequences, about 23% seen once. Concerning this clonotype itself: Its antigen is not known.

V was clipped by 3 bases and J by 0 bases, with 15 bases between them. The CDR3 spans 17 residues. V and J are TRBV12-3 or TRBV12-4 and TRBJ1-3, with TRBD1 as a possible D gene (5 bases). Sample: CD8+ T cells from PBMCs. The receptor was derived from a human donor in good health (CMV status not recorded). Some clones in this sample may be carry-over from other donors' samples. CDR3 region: CASSLVLLGRSGNTIYF. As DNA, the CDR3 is TGTGCCAGCAGTTTGGTCCTCCTGGGGCGCTCTGGAAACACCATATATTTT.